One and the same sample provided the 30 T cell receptor beta chains below, sequenced in a study of cytomegalovirus exposure and HLA in healthy donors. The PCR used 60 Vbeta and 13 Jbeta primers. Clones were sequenced by immunoSEQ multiplex PCR, and TCRdb holds only the in-frame ones, with some missing. The sample yields 150,000 to 200,000 clones, approximately 83% seen once. Sequences were obtained from PBMCs. All receptors derive from a man between 18 and 35 years old in good health and CMV-seropositive.

The CDR3: CASSLLFSGANVLTF. DNA for the CDR3: TGTGCCAGCAGTCTCCTTTTCTCTGGGGCCAACGTCCTGACTTTC. The chain employs TRBV27 and TRBJ2-6; D remains unclear. Germline CDR1 is MNHEY and CDR2 is SMNVEV (reference sequence). V was pared by 5 bases and J by 0 bases, with 8 bases between. There are 15 residues in the CDR3.

The rearrangement uses TRBV28 and TRBJ1-5; D perhaps matches TRBD1 (6 bases). Between the trimmed V and J ends, which lost 5 bases and 5 bases, there was a span of 16 bases. The CDR3 runs 15 residues. Germline CDR1 and CDR2: MDHEN and SYDVKM. The DNA for the CDR3 is TGTGCCAGCAGTGGGTTCCGGGGGGGCGATCAGCCCCAGCATTTT. Its protein is CASSGFRGGDQPQHF.

The genes are TRBV5-1 and TRBJ2-7; D possibly corresponds to TRBD1 (5 bases). Germline V lookup: CDR1 SGHRS, CDR2 YFSETQ. V was clipped by 0 bases and J by 5 bases, with 15 bases between them. The CDR3 is 15 residues long. The DNA of the CDR3 is TGCGCCAGCAGCTTGGGAAGGGGTTTTATCAACGAGCAGTACTTC. Its translation is CASSLGRGFINEQYF.

The chain carries TRBV5-1 and TRBJ1-1, with 8 nucleotides matching TRBD1. The germline CDR1 and CDR2 sequences are SGHRS and YFSETQ. The CDR3 has 15 amino acids. Unmatched junction bases numbered 9, after V lost 4 bases and J lost 4 bases. CDR3 loop: CASSRATGDPTEAFF. The DNA for the CDR3 is TGCGCCAGCAGCAGGGCGACAGGGGATCCCACTGAAGCTTTCTTT.

J is TRBJ2-1 and V is TRBV5-6; 7 bases map to TRBD2. This CDR3 contains 14 residues. The trim removed 2 bases at V and 9 bases at J, leaving 8 bases unmatched. From germline, CDR1 is SGHDT and CDR2 YYEEEE. CDR3 nucleotide sequence: TGTGCCAGCAGCTTTTTCAGGCGGGAGTCTGAGCAGTTCTTC. Protein sequence: CASSFFRRESEQFF.

The chain recombines TRBV27 with TRBJ2-7; 9 nucleotides align to TRBD2. V gave up 6 bases and J gave up 4 bases; unmatched junction bases: 10. The CDR3 has 15 residues. The germline gives CDR1 MNHEY, CDR2 SMNVEV (reference sequence). The CDR3 region is CASSPERGAQYEQYF. The CDR3, as DNA: TGTGCCAGCAGCCCAGAGCGGGGGGCCCAATACGAGCAGTACTTC.

This clone was picked up one time. The V and J genes are TRBV9 and TRBJ2-1, with D possibly matching TRBD1 (6 bases). The V gene's germline CDR1 is SGDLS and CDR2 YYNGEE. Deletions cut 0 bases from V and 4 bases from J, with 11 bases between. This CDR3 is 15 amino acids long. Here the CDR3 reads CASSVGGRGYNEQFF. DNA of the CDR3: TGTGCCAGCAGCGTAGGGGGCAGGGGTTACAATGAGCAGTTCTTC.

V usage is TRBV30 and J usage is TRBJ1-2; D is ambiguous. CDR1 and CDR2 from the germline V gene are GTSNPN and SVGIG (reference sequence). The CDR3 is made up of 12 amino acids. Trimming left V 0 bases short and J 5 bases short, with 7 bases between. The CDR3 here is CAWSVRVYGYTF. The DNA of the CDR3 is TGTGCCTGGAGTGTGCGTGTTTATGGCTACACCTTC.

The J gene is TRBJ2-7, the V gene TRBV30, with 9 bases lining up with TRBD1. The CDR3 loop spans 15 amino acids. After removal of 2 bases from V and 3 bases from J, the junction contained 8 bases not matched to a gene. The germline V gene has CDR1 GTSNPN and CDR2 SVGIG (reference sequence). For the CDR3, the DNA is TGTGCCTGGAGTACCCCTACGGGACAGGGCTACGAGCAGTACTTC. Amino acids: CAWSTPTGQGYEQYF.

J is TRBJ2-5 and V is TRBV5-6; 7 positions match TRBD1. The CDR3 consists of 15 residues. The V and J ends lost 4 bases and 3 bases, in that order; junction bases with no gene match: 9. Per the germline V gene, CDR1 is SGHDT and CDR2 is YYEEEE. In DNA, the CDR3 is TGTGCCAGCAGCGTTACTTTAACAGGGGAAGAGACCCAGTACTTC. Translation: CASSVTLTGEETQYF.

This rearrangement joins TRBV7-9 to TRBJ2-7, with 7 bases matching TRBD2. Trimming removed 2 bases from V and 0 bases from J; junction bases left unmatched: 13. The germline gives CDR1 SEHNR, CDR2 FQNEAQ (reference sequence). This CDR3 comprises 18 residues. The CDR3, as DNA: TGTGCCAGCAGCTTATCGGTTGCTAGCGGTTCAAGCTCCTACGAGCAGTACTTC. Residues: CASSLSVASGSSSYEQYF.

The chain recombines TRBV18 with TRBJ2-5; tentatively, D is TRBD2 (6 bases). Trimming removed 6 bases at V and 3 bases at J, with 20 bases between. The length of the CDR3 is 16 residues. Germline CDR1 and CDR2: KGHSH and LQKENI. The CDR3 nucleotides read TGTGCCAGCTCCCCTACTTACCGCCCGGGGGAAGAGACCCAGTACTTC. Its translation is CASSPTYRPGEETQYF.

This chain connects TRBV27 to TRBJ1-2; weak D call: TRBD1 (6 bases). V lost 7 bases to trimming and J lost 1 base, with 22 bases between them. The CDR3 spans 17 residues. Germline loops: CDR1 MNHEY, CDR2 SMNVEV (reference sequence). CDR3: CASKRTTGIGVNYGYTF. CDR3 coding DNA: TGTGCCAGCAAACGTACTACAGGGATTGGGGTTAACTATGGCTACACCTTC.

This clone has only one observation. The CDR3 coding sequence is TGTGCCAGCAGCTCTAGAGGGCGTGGGGATACGCAGTATTTT. This codes for CASSSRGRGDTQYF. The chain carries TRBV7-9 and TRBJ2-3; a possible D gene is TRBD2 (5 bases). From germline, CDR1 is SEHNR and CDR2 FQNEAQ (reference sequence). V was shortened by 4 bases and J by 6 bases, with 14 bases between the two germline ends. CDR3 length: 14 amino acids.

The chain joins TRBV18 to TRBJ1-1; D is uncertain. Germline lookup yields CDR1 KGHSH and CDR2 LQKENI. V lost 3 bases and J 1 base, leaving 12 bases between the germline ends. The CDR3 contains 15 residues. CDR3 sequence: CASSPRPGENTEAFF. The CDR3 region has the DNA TGTGCCAGCTCACCTCGGCCTGGAGAGAACACTGAAGCTTTCTTT.

The V and J genes are TRBV2 and TRBJ2-7; 11 positions match TRBD2. V dropped 4 bases and J dropped 1; count of bases not matched to a gene: 3. The CDR3 is 15 amino acids. Per germline, CDR1 SNHLY and CDR2 FYNNEI. CDR3 protein: CASSAGTSGSYEQYF. In DNA form, the CDR3 reads TGTGCCAGCAGTGCCGGGACTAGCGGTTCCTACGAGCAGTACTTC.

The V call is TRBV13, the J call TRBJ1-1; no reliable D call. CDR1 and CDR2 from the germline V gene are PRHDT and FYEKMQ (reference sequence). This CDR3 has 11 residues. Trimming left V 2 bases short and J 11 bases short, with 9 bases between. This CDR3 is CASSLTGGAFF. CDR3 nucleotides: TGTGCCAGCAGCTTAACTGGAGGGGCTTTCTTT.

This chain links TRBV7-8 with TRBJ1-6; D possibly corresponds to TRBD1 (5 bases). This CDR3 has 14 residues. Per germline, CDR1 SGHVS and CDR2 FQNEAQ. The V and J ends lost 5 bases and 9 bases respectively, with 14 bases between them. The CDR3 loop is CASSLEGLGSPLHF. CDR3 DNA sequence: TGTGCCAGCAGCCTTGAGGGACTCGGTTCACCCCTCCACTTT. The full variable domain, in which reference TRBV7-8 and TRBJ1-6 provide the parts outside the CDR3, is GAGVSQSPRYKVAKRGQDVALRCDPISGHVSLFWYQQALGQGPEFLTYFQNEAQLDKSGLPSDRFFAERPEGSVSTLKIQRTQQEDSAVYLCASSLEGLGSPLHFGNGTRLTVT.

The rearrangement uses TRBV6-5 and TRBJ2-2; 12 bases line up with TRBD2. This CDR3 region has 14 residues. V was clipped by 5 bases and J by 6 bases; unmatched bases: 1. The germline V gene encodes CDR1 MNHEY and CDR2 SVGAGI. CDR3 loop: CASSASGGAGELFF. Here the CDR3 DNA reads TGTGCCAGCAGTGCTAGCGGGGGGGCCGGGGAGCTGTTTTTT.

This sequence joins TRBV19 and TRBJ2-1; D is undetermined. The germline V and J ends were trimmed by 9 bases and 9 bases, with 15 bases remaining between them. Germline-derived CDR1 and CDR2 are LNHDA and SQIVND (reference sequence). CDR3 length equals 12 residues. This CDR3 reads CASRSISSEQFF. The CDR3 DNA follows: TGTGCCAGCCGTAGCATCTCAAGTGAGCAGTTCTTC.

The rearrangement joins TRBV7-6 to TRBJ1-1; the D gene is possibly TRBD1 (6 bases). The germline gives CDR1 SGHVS, CDR2 FNYEAQ. This CDR3 spans 15 amino acids. Trimming left V 5 bases short and J 5 bases short, with 18 bases between. The CDR3 protein is CASSRTVLERTEAFF. DNA of the CDR3: TGTGCCAGCAGCAGGACAGTCCTTGAGAGGACTGAAGCTTTCTTT.

The CDR3 region has the DNA TGTGCCAGCAGTTACTCCAAGCAGGTCCCCTATGGCTACACCTTC. Its translation is CASSYSKQVPYGYTF. The genes are TRBV6-5 and TRBJ1-2; D remains unclear. The CDR3 loop spans 15 amino acids. Germline CDR1 reads MNHEY; CDR2 reads SVGAGI. V shed 0 bases and J shed 4 bases, with 12 bases lying between them.

The genes are TRBV4-1 and TRBJ2-7; unclear D gene. Trimming took off 0 bases at V and 5 bases at J, with 11 bases between the two ends. Germline CDR1 MGHRA, CDR2 YSYEKL. The CDR3 has 14 residues. CDR3 sequence: CASSQDPGRDEQYF. The CDR3 DNA reads as TGCGCCAGCAGCCAAGATCCCGGTAGAGACGAGCAGTACTTC.

The rearrangement joins TRBV6-9 to TRBJ1-3; possible D gene TRBD1, 5 bases. Germline V gene sequence: CDR1 MNHGY, CDR2 SVAAGI. The ends were cut back, 4 bases at V and 3 bases at J, with 13 bases in the middle. The CDR3 is made up of 15 amino acids. The DNA for the CDR3 is TGTGCCAGCAGTTTTTGGGGGGACGGTGGAAACACCATATATTTT. Its protein is CASSFWGDGGNTIYF.

This chain joins TRBV19 and TRBJ2-1, with 7 bases aligning to TRBD1. CDR3 size: 13 residues. After removal of 5 bases from V and 7 bases from J, the junction contained 5 bases not matched to a gene. The germline V gene encodes CDR1 LNHDA and CDR2 SQIVND (reference sequence). CDR3 residues: CASSAADRNEQFF. In DNA form, the CDR3 reads TGTGCCAGTAGTGCGGCGGACAGGAATGAGCAGTTCTTC. The full variable domain, completed using reference TRBV19 and TRBJ2-1, is DGGITQSPKYLFRKEGQNVTLSCEQNLNHDAMYWYRQDPGQGLRLIYYSQIVNDFQKGDIAEGYSVSREKKESFPLTVTSAQKNPTAFYLCASSAADRNEQFFGPGTRLTVL.

This chain links TRBV7-9 with TRBJ2-7; maybe TRBD1 (6 bases). The V gene's germline CDR1 is SEHNR and CDR2 FQNEAQ (reference sequence). The V and J ends lost 6 bases and 0 bases respectively, with 18 bases between them. This CDR3 spans 16 amino acids. The CDR3 protein is CASSSRGDGSSYEQYF. The CDR3 DNA sequence: TGTGCCAGCAGTTCCAGGGGAGACGGAAGCTCCTACGAGCAGTACTTC.

The rearrangement links TRBV7-6 to TRBJ2-5; D not resolved. The germline V and J ends were trimmed by 6 bases and 1 base, with 18 bases remaining between them. The CDR3 loop spans 16 amino acids. Germline loops: CDR1 SGHVS, CDR2 FNYEAQ. The CDR3 coding sequence is TGTGCCAGCAGGCTTACCCTCACTACCGCCCAAGAGACCCAGTACTTC. Protein sequence: CASRLTLTTAQETQYF.

The chain carries TRBV30 and TRBJ2-4; D might be TRBD1 (6 bases). Trimming cost V 1 base and J 0 bases, with 10 bases left between them. This CDR3 has 15 residues. The germline CDR1 and CDR2 sequences are GTSNPN and SVGIG (reference sequence). The CDR3 sequence is CAWSGNREAKNIQYF. CDR3 sequence (DNA): TGTGCCTGGAGTGGCAACAGGGAAGCCAAAAACATTCAGTACTTC. The full variable domain, completed using reference TRBV30 and TRBJ2-4, is SQTIHQWPATLVQPVGSPLSLECTVEGTSNPNLYWYRQAAGRGLQLLFYSVGIGQISSEVPQNLSASRPQDRQFILSSKKLLLSDSGFYLCAWSGNREAKNIQYFGAGTRLSVL.

The chain employs TRBV7-2 and TRBJ1-1, with D perhaps matching TRBD1 (6 bases). CDR1 and CDR2 from the germline V gene are SGHTA and FQGNSA. V shed 1 base and J shed 3 bases, with 15 bases lying between them. The CDR3 has 16 amino acids. CDR3: CASSLDIGQIHTEAFF. In DNA, the CDR3 is TGTGCCAGCAGCTTAGATATAGGACAGATACACACTGAAGCTTTCTTT.

The CDR3 loop reads CASSPGTGSNQPQHF. The CDR3 DNA is TGCGCCAGCAGCCCAGGGACAGGTAGCAATCAGCCCCAGCATTTT. The chain employs TRBV5-1 and TRBJ1-5, with 8 bases matching TRBD1. The length of the CDR3 is 15 residues. V shed 4 bases, J shed 0 bases, and the junction held 3 bases outside the gene matches. In germline, CDR1 is SGHRS, CDR2 YFSETQ.